This T cell receptor (beta chain) was sequenced for a study of metastatic and nonmetastatic thyroid tumors. Thyroid surgery was preceded by no treatment in any patient. The CDR3 runs to 14 residues. The V segment lost 6 bases and the J segment 2 bases; nucleotides outside the gene matches: 2. Germline CDR1 is GTSNPN and CDR2 is SVGIG (reference sequence). TCRdb redid the clone calls on the PCR reads using MiXCR. The repertoire holds roughly 13,000 clones, roughly 29% seen once, with around 18% in the top ten. Sequencing was done on a sample of tumor tissue. The V and J genes are TRBV30 and TRBJ2-6; 9 positions match TRBD1. This TCR came from a female donor with papillary thyroid cancer or a benign thyroid nodule (not recorded which). Some clones in this sample may be carry-over from other donors' samples. The DNA for the CDR3 is TGTGCCTGCCGACAGGGGGCTGGGGCCAACGTCCTGACTTTC. This sequence encodes CACRQGAGANVLTF.